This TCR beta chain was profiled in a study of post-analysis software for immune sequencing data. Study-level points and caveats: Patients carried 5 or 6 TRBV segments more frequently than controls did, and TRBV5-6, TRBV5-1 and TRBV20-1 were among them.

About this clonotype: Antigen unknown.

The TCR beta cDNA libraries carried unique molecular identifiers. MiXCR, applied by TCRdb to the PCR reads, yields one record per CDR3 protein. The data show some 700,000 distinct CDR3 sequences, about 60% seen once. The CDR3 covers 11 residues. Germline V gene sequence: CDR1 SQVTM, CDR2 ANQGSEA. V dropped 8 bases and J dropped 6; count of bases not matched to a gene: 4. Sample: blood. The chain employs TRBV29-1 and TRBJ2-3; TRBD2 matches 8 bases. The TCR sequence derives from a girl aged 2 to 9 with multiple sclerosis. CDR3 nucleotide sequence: TGCAGCTCCGGGGGGGCGGATACGCAGTATTTT. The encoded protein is CSSGGADTQYF.